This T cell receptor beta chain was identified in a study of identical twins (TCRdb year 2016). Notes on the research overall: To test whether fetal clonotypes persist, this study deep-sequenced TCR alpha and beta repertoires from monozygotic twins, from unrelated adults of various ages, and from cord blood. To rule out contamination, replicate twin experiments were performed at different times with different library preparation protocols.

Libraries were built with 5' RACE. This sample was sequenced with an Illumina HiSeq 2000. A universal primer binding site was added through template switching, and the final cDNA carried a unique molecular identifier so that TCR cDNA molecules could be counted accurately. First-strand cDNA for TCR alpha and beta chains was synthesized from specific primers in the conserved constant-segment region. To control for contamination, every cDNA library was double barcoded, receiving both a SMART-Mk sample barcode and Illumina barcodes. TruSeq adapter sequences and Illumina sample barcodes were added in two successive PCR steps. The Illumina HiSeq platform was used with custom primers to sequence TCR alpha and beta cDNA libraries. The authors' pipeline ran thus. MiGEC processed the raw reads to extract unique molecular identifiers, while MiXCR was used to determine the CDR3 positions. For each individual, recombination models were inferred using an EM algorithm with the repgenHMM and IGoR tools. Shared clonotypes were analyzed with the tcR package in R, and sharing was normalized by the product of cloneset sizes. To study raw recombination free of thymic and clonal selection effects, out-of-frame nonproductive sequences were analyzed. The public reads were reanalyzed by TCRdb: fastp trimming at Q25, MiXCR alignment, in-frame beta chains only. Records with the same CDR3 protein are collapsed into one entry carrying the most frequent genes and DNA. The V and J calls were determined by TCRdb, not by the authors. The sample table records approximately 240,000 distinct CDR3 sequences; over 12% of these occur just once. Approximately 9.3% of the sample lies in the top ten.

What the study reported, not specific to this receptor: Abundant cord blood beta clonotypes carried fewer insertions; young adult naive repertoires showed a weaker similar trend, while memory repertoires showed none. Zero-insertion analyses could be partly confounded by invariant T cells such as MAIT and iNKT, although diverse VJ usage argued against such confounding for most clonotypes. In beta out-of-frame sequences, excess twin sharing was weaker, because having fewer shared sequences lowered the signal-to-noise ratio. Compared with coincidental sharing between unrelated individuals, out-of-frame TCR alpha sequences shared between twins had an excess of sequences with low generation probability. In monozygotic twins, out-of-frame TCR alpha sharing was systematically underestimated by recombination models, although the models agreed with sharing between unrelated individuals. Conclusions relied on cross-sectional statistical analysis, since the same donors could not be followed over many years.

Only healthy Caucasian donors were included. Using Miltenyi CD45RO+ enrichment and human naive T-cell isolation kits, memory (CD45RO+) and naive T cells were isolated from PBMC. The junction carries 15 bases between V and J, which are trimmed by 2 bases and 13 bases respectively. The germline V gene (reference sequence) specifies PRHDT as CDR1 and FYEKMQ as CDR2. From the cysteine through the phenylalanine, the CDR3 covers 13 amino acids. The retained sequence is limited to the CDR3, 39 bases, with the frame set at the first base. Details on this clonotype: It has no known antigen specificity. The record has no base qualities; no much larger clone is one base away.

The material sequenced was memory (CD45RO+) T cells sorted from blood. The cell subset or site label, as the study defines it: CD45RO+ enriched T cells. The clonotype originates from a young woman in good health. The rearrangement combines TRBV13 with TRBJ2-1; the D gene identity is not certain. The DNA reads TGTGCCAGCAGCTTAAGAAGTATGTTCGGACAGTTCTTC. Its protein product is CASSLRSMFGQFF. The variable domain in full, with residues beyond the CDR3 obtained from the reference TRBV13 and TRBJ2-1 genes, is AAGVIQSPRHLIKEKRETATLKCYPIPRHDTVYWYQQGPGQDPQFLISFYEKMQSDKGSIPDRFSAQQFSDYHSELNMSSLELGDSALYFCASSLRSMFGQFFGPGTRLTVL.